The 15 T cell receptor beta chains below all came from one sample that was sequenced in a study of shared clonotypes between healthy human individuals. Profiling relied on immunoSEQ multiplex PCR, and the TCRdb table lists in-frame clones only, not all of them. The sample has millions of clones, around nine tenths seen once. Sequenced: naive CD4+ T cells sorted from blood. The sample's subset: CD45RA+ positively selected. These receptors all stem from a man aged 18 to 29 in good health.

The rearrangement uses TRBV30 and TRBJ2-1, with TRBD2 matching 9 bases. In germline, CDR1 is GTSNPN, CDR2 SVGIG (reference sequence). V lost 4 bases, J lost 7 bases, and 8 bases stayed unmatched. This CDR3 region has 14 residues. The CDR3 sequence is CAWNRPSGINEQFF. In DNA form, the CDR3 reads TGTGCCTGGAATAGGCCTAGCGGGATAAATGAGCAGTTCTTC.

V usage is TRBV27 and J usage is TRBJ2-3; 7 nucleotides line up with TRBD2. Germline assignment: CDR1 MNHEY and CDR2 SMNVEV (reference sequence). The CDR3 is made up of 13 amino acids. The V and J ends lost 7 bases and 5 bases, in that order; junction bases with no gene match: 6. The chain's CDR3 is CASTLWGGDTQYF. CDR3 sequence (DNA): TGTGCCAGCACTCTGTGGGGGGGAGATACGCAGTATTTT.

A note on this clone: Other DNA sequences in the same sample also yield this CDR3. The CDR3 DNA is TGCGCCAGCAGCTCCCGCAGAGAAGAGACCCAGTACTTC. Its translation: CASSSRREETQYF. The gene calls are TRBV5-1 and TRBJ2-5, with D unresolved. CDR3 size: 13 residues. CDR1 is SGHRS and CDR2 is YFSETQ in the germline V gene. V lost 3 bases, J lost 3 bases, and 9 bases lay in between. The full variable domain, with the rest looked up from reference TRBV5-1 and TRBJ2-5, is KAGVTQTPRYLIKTRGQQVTLSCSPISGHRSVSWYQQTPGQGLQFLFEYFSETQRNKGNFPGRFSGRQFSNSRSEMNVSTLELGDSALYLCASSSRREETQYFGPGTRLLVL.

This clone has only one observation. The CDR3 coding sequence is TGTGCCAGCAGTTTACCAACTAGGGGCTACACCTTC. It is translated as CASSLPTRGYTF. This rearrangement joins TRBV28 to TRBJ1-2; no definite D call. The V gene lost 2 bases and the J gene lost 8 bases, with 9 bases spanning the gap. From germline, CDR1 is MDHEN and CDR2 SYDVKM. This CDR3 contains 12 residues.

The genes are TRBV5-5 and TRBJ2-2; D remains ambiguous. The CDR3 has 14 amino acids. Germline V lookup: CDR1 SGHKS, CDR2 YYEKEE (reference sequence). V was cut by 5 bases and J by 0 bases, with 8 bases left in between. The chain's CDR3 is CASSQQTNTGELFF. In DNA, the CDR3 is TGTGCCAGCAGTCAACAGACGAACACCGGGGAGCTGTTTTTT. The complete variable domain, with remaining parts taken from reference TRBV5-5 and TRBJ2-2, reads DAGVTQSPTHLIKTRGQQVTLRCSPISGHKSVSWYQQVLGQGPQFIFQYYEKEERGRGNFPDRFSARQFPNYSSELNVNALLLGDSALYLCASSQQTNTGELFFGEGSRLTVL.

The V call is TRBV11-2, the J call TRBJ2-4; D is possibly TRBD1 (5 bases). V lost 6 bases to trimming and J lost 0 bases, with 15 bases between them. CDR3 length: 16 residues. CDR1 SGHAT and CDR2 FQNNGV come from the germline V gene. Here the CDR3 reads CASRPKQDLAKNIQYF. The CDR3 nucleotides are TGTGCCAGCAGGCCGAAACAGGACCTAGCCAAAAACATTCAGTACTTC. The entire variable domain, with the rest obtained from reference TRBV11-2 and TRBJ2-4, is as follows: EAGVAQSPRYKIIEKRQSVAFWCNPISGHATLYWYQQILGQGPKLLIQFQNNGVVDDSQLPKDRFSAERLKGVDSTLKIQPAKLEDSAVYLCASRPKQDLAKNIQYFGAGTRLSVL.

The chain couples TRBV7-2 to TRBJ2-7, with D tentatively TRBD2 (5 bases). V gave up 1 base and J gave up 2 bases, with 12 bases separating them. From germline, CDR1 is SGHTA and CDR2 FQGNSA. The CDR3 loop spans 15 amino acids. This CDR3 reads CASSLVEGSTYEQYF. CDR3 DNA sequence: TGTGCCAGCAGCTTAGTTGAGGGAAGCACCTACGAGCAGTACTTC.

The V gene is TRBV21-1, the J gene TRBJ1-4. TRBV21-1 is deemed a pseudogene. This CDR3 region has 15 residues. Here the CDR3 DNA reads TGTGCCAGCAGCAAAGGAGGCGGACTTAATGAAAAACTGTTTTTT. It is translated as CASSKGGGLNEKLFF.

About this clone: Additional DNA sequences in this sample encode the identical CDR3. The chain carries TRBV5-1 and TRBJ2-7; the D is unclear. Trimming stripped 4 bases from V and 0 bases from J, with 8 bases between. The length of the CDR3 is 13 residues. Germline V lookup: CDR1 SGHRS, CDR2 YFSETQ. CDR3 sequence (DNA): TGCGCCAGCAGCGTGGGTAGCTCCTACGAGCAGTACTTC. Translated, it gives CASSVGSSYEQYF.

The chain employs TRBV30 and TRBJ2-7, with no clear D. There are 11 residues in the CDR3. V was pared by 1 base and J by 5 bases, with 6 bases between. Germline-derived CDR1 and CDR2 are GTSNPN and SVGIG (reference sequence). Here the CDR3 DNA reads TGTGCCTGGAGTGCGTTTCACGAGCAGTACTTC. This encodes CAWSAFHEQYF.

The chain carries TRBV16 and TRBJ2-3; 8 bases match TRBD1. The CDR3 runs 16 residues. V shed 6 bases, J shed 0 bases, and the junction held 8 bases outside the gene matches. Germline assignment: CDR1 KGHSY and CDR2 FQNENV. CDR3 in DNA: TGTGCCAGCAGACGGGACAGGTCAACTAGCACAGATACGCAGTATTTT. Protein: CASRRDRSTSTDTQYF. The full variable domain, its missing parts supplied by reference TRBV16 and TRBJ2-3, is GEEVAQTPKHLVRGEGQKAKLYCAPIKGHSYVFWYQQVLKNEFKFLISFQNENVFDETGMPKERFSAKCLPNSPCSLEIQATKLEDSAVYFCASRRDRSTSTDTQYFGPGTRLTVL.

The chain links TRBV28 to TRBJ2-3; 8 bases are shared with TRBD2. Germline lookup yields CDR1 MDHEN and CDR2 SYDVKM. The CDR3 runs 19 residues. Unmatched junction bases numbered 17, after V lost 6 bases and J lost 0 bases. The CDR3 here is CASSSPRRSGGASTDTQYF. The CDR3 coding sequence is TGTGCCAGCAGCTCCCCCCGTAGGAGCGGGGGAGCTAGCACAGATACGCAGTATTTT.

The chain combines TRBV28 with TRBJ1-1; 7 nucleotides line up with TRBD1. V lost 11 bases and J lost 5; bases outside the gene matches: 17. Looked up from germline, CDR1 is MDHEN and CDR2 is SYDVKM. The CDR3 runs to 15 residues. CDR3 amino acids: CAGTERRGRKTEAFF. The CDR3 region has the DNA TGTGCCGGCACCGAAAGGAGGGGGCGCAAGACTGAAGCTTTCTTT.

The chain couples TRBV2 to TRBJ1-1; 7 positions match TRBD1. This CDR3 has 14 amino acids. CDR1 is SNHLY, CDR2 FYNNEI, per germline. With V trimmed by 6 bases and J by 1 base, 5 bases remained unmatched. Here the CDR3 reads CASRRRGPNTEAFF. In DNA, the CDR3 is TGTGCCAGCAGGCGGAGGGGGCCGAACACTGAAGCTTTCTTT.

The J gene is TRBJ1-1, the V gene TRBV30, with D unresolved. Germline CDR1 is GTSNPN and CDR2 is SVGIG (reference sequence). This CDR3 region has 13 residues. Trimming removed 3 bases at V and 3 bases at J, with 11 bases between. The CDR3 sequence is CAWRRSRDTEAFF. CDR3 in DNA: TGTGCCTGGAGAAGATCGAGGGACACTGAAGCTTTCTTT. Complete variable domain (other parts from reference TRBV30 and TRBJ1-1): SQTIHQWPATLVQPVGSPLSLECTVEGTSNPNLYWYRQAAGRGLQLLFYSVGIGQISSEVPQNLSASRPQDRQFILSSKKLLLSDSGFYLCAWRRSRDTEAFFGQGTRLTVV.